This TCR beta chain comes out of a study of Tregs in tolerant kidney transplant recipients. About the research overall: Related graft donors supplied nonmyeloablative bone marrow transplants, and mixed chimerism was transient.

Overall study findings and caveats: Biological reproducibility was not directly addressed, but technical replication error appeared minimal. Few patients were studied, so findings need validation in larger groups.

Thawed PBMCs were FACS-sorted into unstimulated CD4+CD25+CD127- regulatory T cells, CD4+CD25- non-regulatory cells, CD4 and CD8 cells. Data came from immunoSEQ multiplex PCR; TCRdb stores just in-frame clones and leaves some out. The sample holds 110,000 or so clones, 90% seen once. Trimming cost V 3 bases and J 7 bases; bases outside gene matches: 7. The CDR3 runs to 15 residues. From germline, CDR1 is SGDLS and CDR2 YYNGEE. Concerning this clone: Its matching antigen is unknown.

The chain has TRBV9 and TRBJ2-2, with 9 bases identical to TRBD1. The sample here was CD4+ T cells from blood, taken before the transplant. The receptor was isolated from a human donor who received a combined kidney and bone marrow transplant. In DNA, the CDR3 is TGTGCCAGCAGCGCCGGACAGGGGTGGGTCGGGGAGCTGTTTTTT. The encoded protein is CASSAGQGWVGELFF.